The 18 T cell receptor beta chains below all came from one sample that was sequenced in a study of blood T cells in healthy people across ages. Through a sample-barcoded 5' primer and a J-beta primer mix, a second PCR was run for roughly 6 to 11 cycles. TCRdb reprocessed the 5' RACE reads with MiXCR, giving one entry per CDR3 protein. The data contain fewer than 2,000,000 distinct CDR3 sequences, almost 35% of them singletons. Sequences were obtained from blood. Receptors were obtained from a woman under 40 in good health.

In this sample, this clonotype turned up a few times. The chain links TRBV7-3 to TRBJ2-3; the match to TRBD2 covers 14 bases. The J segment lost 5 bases and the V segment lost 2 bases, leaving 12 bases of the junction unmatched. This CDR3 comprises 19 residues. From germline, CDR1 is SGHTA and CDR2 FQGTGA. CDR3 DNA sequence: TGTGCCAGCAGCTTAGAGGGGACTAGCGGGGGACAGATAGGAGATACGCAGTATTTT. Its protein is CASSLEGTSGGQIGDTQYF.

The chain couples TRBV10-3 to TRBJ2-1, with 9 bases that match TRBD1. After removal of 5 bases from V and 7 bases from J, the junction contained 12 bases not matched to a gene. CDR3 length equals 16 residues. Germline V gene data show CDR1 as ENHRY and CDR2 as SYGVKD. The CDR3 DNA sequence: TGTGCCATCAGTAACTCACAGGGGGCTAAGCAAAATGAGCAGTTCTTC. It codes for CAISNSQGAKQNEQFF.

The chain uses TRBV12-3 or TRBV12-4 and TRBJ2-1, with TRBD2 identical over 11 bases. This CDR3 comprises 19 residues. With 3 bases clipped from V and 0 bases from J, the junction kept 10 bases outside the gene matches. CDR3 amino acids: CASSFASGRPKSSYNEQFF. CDR3 bases: TGTGCCAGCAGTTTCGCTAGCGGGAGGCCCAAAAGCTCCTACAATGAGCAGTTCTTC.

This clonotype was seen a few times. The CDR3 is CSARVVMRRENIQYF. The CDR3 DNA follows: TGCAGTGCTAGAGTAGTGATGAGACGGGAAAACATTCAGTACTTC. V and J are TRBV20-1 and TRBJ2-4, with no clear D. The CDR3 is 15 amino acids. V was shortened by 1 base and J by 5 bases, with 15 bases between the two germline ends. Germline V gene sequence: CDR1 DFQATT, CDR2 SNEGSKA (reference sequence).

V gene TRBV4-2 combines with J gene TRBJ2-5; 9 bases are shared with TRBD2. The CDR3 is 17 amino acids. CDR1 and CDR2 from the germline V gene are LGHNA and YNFKEQ. The J segment lost 11 bases and the V segment lost 0 bases, leaving 16 bases of the junction unmatched. CDR3 in amino acids: CASSQEGGGGAHREQYF. The CDR3 coding sequence is TGTGCCAGCAGCCAAGAAGGGGGCGGGGGGGCCCATAGAGAGCAGTACTTC.

This chain connects TRBV5-1 to TRBJ2-7; D not resolved. There are 13 residues in the CDR3. Germline lookup yields CDR1 SGHRS and CDR2 YFSETQ. V shed 2 bases and J shed 5 bases, with 11 bases lying between them. CDR3: CASSFSRIDEQYF. The CDR3 DNA follows: TGCGCCAGCAGCTTCTCCAGAATTGACGAGCAGTACTTC. The full variable domain, rest sourced from reference TRBV5-1 and TRBJ2-7, is KAGVTQTPRYLIKTRGQQVTLSCSPISGHRSVSWYQQTPGQGLQFLFEYFSETQRNKGNFPGRFSGRQFSNSRSEMNVSTLELGDSALYLCASSFSRIDEQYFGPGTRLTVT.

CDR3: CASSLGGGRRENEQFF. The DNA for the CDR3 is TGTGCCAGCTCTTTAGGGGGCGGTAGACGAGAGAATGAGCAGTTCTTC. The gene calls are TRBV7-3 and TRBJ2-1; TRBD1 matches at 7 bases. With V trimmed by 8 bases and J by 7 bases, 17 bases remained unmatched. Germline assignment: CDR1 SGHTA and CDR2 FQGTGA. CDR3 size: 16 residues.

The chain uses TRBV6-1 and TRBJ2-5, with 11 bases fitting TRBD2. J gave up 4 bases and V 4 bases, and 5 bases lay outside the gene matches. Germline V gene sequence: CDR1 MNHNS, CDR2 SASEGT. The CDR3 is 15 residues long. The CDR3 nucleotides read TGTGCCAGCAGTGCCTTACTAGCGGGGGCAGAGACCCAGTACTTC. Its protein product is CASSALLAGAETQYF.

This chain joins TRBV3-1 and TRBJ2-5; D unclear. Trimming left V 1 base short and J 11 bases short, with 8 bases between. The CDR3 contains 11 residues. Germline lookup yields CDR1 LGHDT and CDR2 YNNKEL (reference sequence). The CDR3 DNA follows: TGTGCCAGCAGCCAAGCGTTAGCTCAGTACTTC. Amino acid sequence: CASSQALAQYF.

The J gene is TRBJ2-7, the V gene TRBV7-9; 7 bases align to TRBD2. This CDR3 comprises 15 residues. Germline loops: CDR1 SEHNR, CDR2 FQNEAQ (reference sequence). The J segment lost 6 bases and the V segment lost 3 bases, leaving 11 bases of the junction unmatched. CDR3 bases: TGTGCCAGCAGCTTCGGGGGGACCCAGCTTATCGAGCAGTACTTC. Translated: CASSFGGTQLIEQYF. The variable domain in full, completed from reference TRBV7-9 and TRBJ2-7, reads DTGVSQNPRHKITKRGQNVTFRCDPISEHNRLYWYRQTLGQGPEFLTYFQNEAQLEKSRLLSDRFSAERPKGSFSTLEIQRTEQGDSAMYLCASSFGGTQLIEQYFGPGTRLTVT.

This clonotype was seen ten or more times. V usage is TRBV29-1 and J usage is TRBJ2-7, with 12 bases identical to TRBD2. The germline CDR1 and CDR2 sequences are SQVTM and ANQGSEA. The V segment lost 7 bases and the J segment 5 bases; nucleotides outside the gene matches: 6. The CDR3 contains 13 residues. CDR3 in DNA: TGCAGCGCCGAGACTAGCGGGAGTCACGAGCAGTACTTC. Its protein product is CSAETSGSHEQYF.

The chain carries TRBV7-8 and TRBJ1-1, with a weak D call TRBD1 (5 bases). This CDR3 is 14 amino acids long. Deletions cut 8 bases from V and 1 base from J, with 14 bases between. CDR1 and CDR2 from the germline V gene are SGHVS and FQNEAQ. The CDR3 spells CASGWGDENTEAFF. The CDR3 DNA is TGTGCCAGCGGCTGGGGGGATGAGAACACTGAAGCTTTCTTT.

This clonotype appeared a few times. The rearrangement joins TRBV20-1 to TRBJ2-1; possibly TRBD2 for D (5 bases). The CDR3 sequence is 11 residues long. Germline V gene sequence: CDR1 DFQATT, CDR2 SNEGSKA (reference sequence). Trimming took off 1 base at V and 12 bases at J, with 10 bases between the two ends. The CDR3 nucleotides are TGCAGTGCTAGAGGGGCCCGGGGGCAGTTCTTC. Translating gives CSARGARGQFF.

In this sample, this clonotype turned up a few times. The chain uses TRBV12-3 or TRBV12-4 and TRBJ2-7; TRBD1 is a possible D gene (6 bases). This CDR3 has 13 residues. V was clipped by 5 bases and J by 2 bases, with 10 bases between them. The CDR3 bases are TGTGCCAGCAGTAAACAGGGAACCTACGAGCAGTACTTC. Amino acid sequence: CASSKQGTYEQYF.

The genes are TRBV7-6 and TRBJ2-7; D is unclear. Germline CDR1 SGHVS, CDR2 FNYEAQ. V lost 5 bases to trimming and J lost 4 bases, with 15 bases between them. The CDR3 contains 14 residues. This CDR3 is CASSPIGDTYEQYF. For the CDR3, the DNA is TGTGCCAGCAGCCCGATTGGGGATACGTACGAGCAGTACTTC.

The rearrangement uses TRBV5-1 and TRBJ1-2, with TRBD1 matching 7 bases. The CDR3 contains 19 residues. V gave up 0 bases and J gave up 8 bases; unmatched junction bases: 22. Germline CDR1 and CDR2: SGHRS and YFSETQ. This chain's CDR3 is CASSLAAWGSRDRITGYTF. The CDR3 nucleotides read TGCGCCAGCAGCTTGGCGGCCTGGGGTAGCAGGGACAGAATTACCGGCTACACCTTC. The full variable domain, in which reference TRBV5-1 and TRBJ1-2 provide the parts outside the CDR3, is KAGVTQTPRYLIKTRGQQVTLSCSPISGHRSVSWYQQTPGQGLQFLFEYFSETQRNKGNFPGRFSGRQFSNSRSEMNVSTLELGDSALYLCASSLAAWGSRDRITGYTFGSGTRLTVV.

This clonotype was seen more than once but under ten times. The V call is TRBV7-2, the J call TRBJ1-1, with D tentatively TRBD1 (5 bases). In germline, CDR1 is SGHTA, CDR2 FQGNSA. Trimming removed 3 bases from V and 10 bases from J, with 12 bases in between. This CDR3 contains 12 residues. The CDR3 region has the DNA TGTGCCAGCAGCTTCGACAGTAGTAGAGCTTTCTTT. This codes for CASSFDSSRAFF.

Turning to this clonotype: Being one base from a much bigger clone, this may be a read error. The J gene is TRBJ2-1, the V gene TRBV20-1; D might be TRBD1 (6 bases). Trimming cost V 7 bases and J 3 bases, with 13 bases left between them. The CDR3 covers 13 residues. Germline V gene sequence: CDR1 DFQATT, CDR2 SNEGSKA (reference sequence). CDR3 protein: CSVKETGYNEQFF. CDR3 nucleotides: TGCAGTGTTAAAGAGACAGGCTACAATGAGCAGTTCTTC.